These T cell receptor beta chains were read from a single sample in a study of blood T cell repertoires in COVID-19. TCRdb's copy holds only in-frame clones and misses some; the assay was immunoSEQ multiplex PCR. Of some 56,000 clones listed, approximately 81% are singletons. The sample was peripheral blood. These receptors were obtained from a woman aged 80 or over with active or convalescent COVID-19. The CDR3 runs from the conserved cysteine through the conserved F or W. D genes are given only for firm matches. Clone size appears in some rows only: once, few, many, or a class for an expanded clone.

J gene,V gene,clone size,D gene,CDR3 protein,CDR3 DNA
TRBJ1-4,TRBV6-5,-,-,CASRRQLPNEKLFF,TGTGCCAGCAGGCGACAGTTACCTAATGAAAAACTGTTTTTT
TRBJ1-2,TRBV28,-,TRBD1,CASSLFGDRGHYGYTF,TGTGCCAGCAGTCTCTTTGGGGACAGGGGGCATTATGGCTACACCTTC
TRBJ1-5,TRBV7-9,-,TRBD1,CASSSTGGLGNQPQHF,TGTGCCAGCAGCTCCACAGGGGGCCTTGGGAATCAGCCCCAGCATTTT
TRBJ1-1,TRBV7-8,-,TRBD1,CASSLDGQVEVLKANTEAFF,TGTGCCAGCAGCTTAGACGGACAGGTAGAAGTGTTGAAGGCGAACACTGAAGCTTTCTTT
TRBJ2-2,TRBV28,-,TRBD2,CASSSPGTSGVTGELFF,TGTGCCAGCAGTTCCCCCGGGACTAGCGGGGTCACCGGGGAGCTGTTTTTT
TRBJ2-1,TRBV10-3,-,-,CAISDPSAHEQFF,TGTGCCATCAGTGACCCCAGCGCGCATGAGCAGTTCTTC
TRBJ2-5,TRBV19,-,TRBD1,CASKQGPGQETQYF,TGTGCCAGTAAACAGGGGCCGGGGCAAGAGACCCAGTACTTC
TRBJ2-2,TRBV11-2,-,TRBD1,CASSSIAWDRGTGELFF,TGTGCCAGCAGCTCTATAGCGTGGGACAGGGGGACCGGGGAGCTGTTTTTT
TRBJ2-5,TRBV5-1,-,TRBD2,CASSLVGTSGGQETQYF,TGCGCCAGCAGCTTGGTCGGGACTAGCGGGGGTCAAGAGACCCAGTACTTC
TRBJ2-1,TRBV7-2,-,TRBD2,CASRGGTSTSSSYNEQFF,TGTGCCAGCAGGGGCGGGACTAGCACTTCGAGCTCCTACAATGAGCAGTTCTTC
TRBJ1-1,TRBV6-5,-,TRBD1,CASSPPGGHTEAFF,TGTGCCAGCAGCCCCCCAGGGGGACACACTGAAGCTTTCTTT
TRBJ2-7,TRBV7-2,once,TRBD2,CASRLAGSGGASEQYF,TGTGCCAGCAGGTTAGCCGGTAGCGGGGGGGCAAGCGAGCAGTACTTC
TRBJ1-1,TRBV27,many,-,CASSFGTGSAFF,TGTGCCAGCAGTTTCGGCACAGGGTCGGCTTTCTTT
TRBJ2-7,TRBV20-1,few,-,CSASRGTGYEQYF,TGCAGTGCTAGTCGGGGAACGGGGTACGAGCAGTACTTC
TRBJ2-1,TRBV2,-,TRBD1,CASSERGQGYNEQFF,TGTGCCAGCAGTGAAAGAGGACAGGGATACAATGAGCAGTTCTTC
TRBJ1-1,TRBV5-4,-,TRBD1,CATKDRGSGDTEAFF,TGTGCCACCAAGGACAGGGGAAGTGGGGACACTGAAGCTTTCTTT
TRBJ2-3,TRBV5-1,-,-,CASSLGAGDGSDTQYF,TGCGCCAGCAGCTTGGGGGCAGGGGATGGGTCAGATACGCAGTATTTT